A single sample is the source of the 9 T cell receptor beta chains below, sequenced in a study of CD8 T cells in Susac syndrome. RNA, at roughly 0.5 to 1 ug, was reverse transcribed with random hexamers. MiXCR, run by TCRdb on the immunoSEQ multiplex PCR reads, gives a single entry per CDR3 protein. Found here are around 140,000 distinct CDR3 sequences, 85% to 95% of them singletons; the top ten hold roughly 0.14%. Source material: CD4+ T cells from PBMCs. All receptors come from a human donor with Susac syndrome.

V and J are TRBV15 and TRBJ2-5; 11 nucleotides align to TRBD2. Germline V gives CDR1 LNHNV, CDR2 YYDKDF (reference sequence). V gave up 1 base and J gave up 2 bases; unmatched junction bases: 6. This CDR3 region has 17 residues. CDR3: CATSRAPGLAAQETQYF. As DNA, the CDR3 is TGTGCCACCAGCAGAGCACCGGGACTAGCGGCACAAGAGACCCAGTACTTC.

This chain uses TRBV6-6 with TRBJ1-5; D gene unclear. The CDR3 contains 14 residues. The ends were cut back, 10 bases at V and 0 bases at J, with 13 bases in the middle. Per the germline V gene, CDR1 is MNHNY and CDR2 is SVGAGI (reference sequence). The DNA for the CDR3 is TGTGCCACAAGCCATGGGAATAGCAATCAGCCCCAGCATTTT. Protein sequence: CATSHGNSNQPQHF.

The gene calls are TRBV14 and TRBJ2-5; no clear D. V was cut by 1 base and J by 7 bases, with 4 bases left in between. This CDR3 is 11 amino acids long. CDR1 and CDR2 (germline): SGHDN, FVKESK. In nucleotides, the CDR3 is TGTGCCAGCAGCCAAGTCGGGACCCAGTACTTC. The encoded protein is CASSQVGTQYF.

V usage is TRBV29-1 and J usage is TRBJ2-5; tentatively, D is TRBD1 (5 bases). The CDR3 is made up of 11 amino acids. Trimming left V 4 bases short and J 4 bases short, with 7 bases between. Per germline, CDR1 SQVTM and CDR2 ANQGSEA. CDR3 sequence: CSVGTRETQYF. CDR3 sequence (DNA): TGCAGCGTTGGGACACGAGAGACCCAGTACTTC.

The chain links TRBV12-3 or TRBV12-4 to TRBJ2-7; D call uncertain. V was clipped by 8 bases and J by 7 bases, with 12 bases between them. The CDR3 has 11 residues. The CDR3 here is CASGLRDEQYF. The CDR3, as DNA: TGTGCCAGCGGCCTAAGGGATGAGCAGTACTTC.

V is TRBV4-1 and J is TRBJ2-7; no definite D call. This CDR3 has 15 amino acids. Germline CDR1 reads MGHRA; CDR2 reads YSYEKL. V lost 6 bases and J lost 4, with 19 bases in between. Here the CDR3 DNA reads TGCGCCAGCAGGAGATTGGGGTACGGGCCATACGAGCAGTACTTC. As protein: CASRRLGYGPYEQYF.

The chain is built from TRBV9 and TRBJ2-5; 10 bases agree with TRBD1. The CDR3 is 16 amino acids. V dropped 4 bases and J dropped 5; count of bases not matched to a gene: 11. Germline CDR1 is SGDLS and CDR2 is YYNGEE. The CDR3 bases are TGTGCCAGCAGCTCCCGACAGGGGGCCCGGCTGGAGACCCAGTACTTC. Its protein product is CASSSRQGARLETQYF.

The J gene is TRBJ1-1, the V gene TRBV30, with a possible D match to TRBD1 (5 bases). CDR3 length equals 10 residues. CDR1 and CDR2 from the germline V gene are GTSNPN and SVGIG (reference sequence). CDR3 region: CAAGLAEAFF. CDR3 bases: TGTGCTGCAGGGTTGGCTGAAGCTTTCTTT.

The V and J genes are TRBV29-1 and TRBJ2-7; 11 nucleotides align to TRBD1. Germline assignment: CDR1 SQVTM and CDR2 ANQGSEA. The CDR3 is made up of 13 amino acids. The J segment lost 9 bases and the V segment lost 5 bases, leaving 9 bases of the junction unmatched. CDR3 region: CSVPGQGDPWQYF. For the CDR3, the DNA is TGCAGCGTTCCGGGACAGGGGGACCCTTGGCAGTACTTC.